Presented here are 15 T cell receptor beta chains from one specimen sequenced in a study of blood T cells in healthy people across ages. Then a second PCR, running roughly 6 to 11 cycles, was carried out with a sample-barcoded 5' primer and a J-beta primer mix. TCRdb fed the 5' RACE reads into MiXCR, producing one record per CDR3 protein. The data hold roughly 1,500,000 distinct CDR3 sequences, with 30% to 35% observed a single time. Material: blood. Source of these receptors: a woman aged 25 to 45 in good health.

This clonotype appeared a few times. V usage is TRBV20-1 and J usage is TRBJ2-1, with 8 bases fitting TRBD2. The CDR3 length is 14 residues. CDR1 and CDR2 from the germline V gene are DFQATT and SNEGSKA (reference sequence). V trimming: 6 bases; J trimming: 4 bases; junction bases outside the gene matches: 8. The CDR3 spells CSAQREFLYNEQFF. In DNA form, the CDR3 reads TGCAGTGCCCAGCGGGAGTTCTTATACAATGAGCAGTTCTTC.

The chain employs TRBV4-1 and TRBJ1-5; D gene unclear. The length of the CDR3 is 17 residues. CDR1 is MGHRA, CDR2 YSYEKL, per germline. V was trimmed by 2 bases and J by 2 bases, leaving 16 bases between them. The DNA of the CDR3 is TGCGCCAGCAGCCAATCATTTCATGGGGTTGGCAATCAGCCCCAGCATTTT. Translated: CASSQSFHGVGNQPQHF.

V gene TRBV27 combines with J gene TRBJ2-7; 10 nucleotides match TRBD1. CDR3 size: 14 residues. Trimming removed 8 bases from V and 7 bases from J; junction bases left unmatched: 11. The germline V gene has CDR1 MNHEY and CDR2 SMNVEV (reference sequence). The CDR3 protein is CASRKTGGIREQYF. The CDR3 DNA reads as TGTGCCAGCCGTAAGACAGGGGGCATTCGGGAGCAGTACTTC.

Concerning this clonotype: A much larger clone is a single base away; this may be a read error. This chain joins TRBV30 and TRBJ2-7; no definite D call. This CDR3 has 11 residues. V lost 7 bases, J lost 4 bases, and 11 bases lay in between. In germline, CDR1 is GTSNPN, CDR2 SVGIG (reference sequence). The CDR3 loop is CASSAQYEQYF. Here the CDR3 DNA reads TGTGCCTCCTCAGCACAATACGAGCAGTACTTC.

This clonotype was seen a handful of times. This sequence joins TRBV9 and TRBJ2-7; 9 bases are shared with TRBD1. Germline values: CDR1 SGDLS, CDR2 YYNGEE. Trimming cost V 0 bases and J 7 bases; bases outside gene matches: 8. The CDR3 sequence is 15 residues long. As DNA, the CDR3 is TGTGCCAGCAGCGTAGACGGGACAGGGATCAATGAGCAGTACTTC. This gives the protein CASSVDGTGINEQYF.

This clonotype was seen a handful of times. The chain has TRBV4-1 and TRBJ2-1, with a weak D call TRBD1 (6 bases). Trimming shortened V by 0 bases and J by 0 bases, and 9 bases separated the two germline ends. The CDR3 is made up of 16 amino acids. Germline values: CDR1 MGHRA, CDR2 YSYEKL. Here the CDR3 DNA reads TGCGCCAGCAGCCAAGATCCAGGGGTCTCCTACAATGAGCAGTTCTTC. Translating it yields CASSQDPGVSYNEQFF.

The chain is built from TRBV20-1 and TRBJ2-3; 12 positions agree with TRBD2. The CDR3 extends over 17 amino acids. The germline CDR1 and CDR2 sequences are DFQATT and SNEGSKA (reference sequence). V lost 2 bases, J lost 7 bases, and 13 bases stayed unmatched. CDR3 region: CSARTSLTSGSGNTQYF. The CDR3 DNA reads TGCAGTGCTAGAACCTCTTTGACTAGCGGGAGTGGAAATACGCAGTATTTT.

The gene calls are TRBV5-1 and TRBJ2-1; tentatively, D is TRBD1 (5 bases). Germline assignment: CDR1 SGHRS and CDR2 YFSETQ. This CDR3 contains 16 residues. The V and J ends lost 0 bases and 0 bases respectively, with 10 bases between them. CDR3: CASSLDDRLSYNEQFF. The CDR3 nucleotides are TGCGCCAGCAGCTTGGACGACAGACTCTCCTACAATGAGCAGTTCTTC.

This clonotype was counted between two and nine times. This rearrangement joins TRBV3-1 to TRBJ1-2; TRBD1 might be the D (5 bases). Trimming removed 0 bases at V and 5 bases at J, with 10 bases between. Germline CDR1 reads LGHDT; CDR2 reads YNNKEL (reference sequence). This CDR3 has 14 amino acids. This chain's CDR3 is CASSQDNRRYGYTF. Here the CDR3 DNA reads TGTGCCAGCAGCCAAGATAACAGGAGATATGGCTACACCTTC.

This clonotype was seen once. The V call is TRBV20-1, the J call TRBJ1-2; 7 nucleotides align to TRBD1. Per the germline V gene, CDR1 is DFQATT and CDR2 is SNEGSKA (reference sequence). With 0 bases clipped from V and 7 bases from J, the junction kept 8 bases outside the gene matches. This CDR3 region has 14 residues. CDR3 nucleotides: TGCAGTGCTAGAGAAGGGACAGCGGGCGGTGGCTACACCTTC. It is translated as CSAREGTAGGGYTF.

This clonotype was counted many times. V and J are TRBV5-1 and TRBJ2-7, with 9 positions matching TRBD1. Germline V gene lookup returns CDR1 SGHRS and CDR2 YFSETQ. Trimming took 3 bases from V and 0 from J; bases not matched to a gene: 1. The CDR3 is made up of 14 amino acids. The CDR3 reads CASSWDRDSYEQYF. CDR3 bases: TGCGCCAGCAGCTGGGACAGGGACTCCTACGAGCAGTACTTC. The full variable domain, its missing parts supplied by reference TRBV5-1 and TRBJ2-7, is KAGVTQTPRYLIKTRGQQVTLSCSPISGHRSVSWYQQTPGQGLQFLFEYFSETQRNKGNFPGRFSGRQFSNSRSEMNVSTLELGDSALYLCASSWDRDSYEQYFGPGTRLTVT.

To note about this clonotype: This may be a read error: a much more frequent sequence differs by one nucleotide. This chain uses TRBV9 with TRBJ2-6; 7 bases are a match to TRBD1. Per the germline V gene, CDR1 is SGDLS and CDR2 is YYNGEE. The CDR3 loop spans 19 amino acids. CDR3 coding DNA: TGTGCCAGCAGCGTAGCTAAACAGGGGCACACCTCTGGGGCCGACGTCCTGACTTTC. Amino acid sequence: CASSVAKQGHTSGADVLTF.

Concerning this clonotype: Compared with germline, one end of the junction differs, possibly owing to a read error. The chain employs TRBV25-1 and TRBJ2-7, with TRBD1 matching over 8 bases. Germline values: CDR1 MGHDK, CDR2 SYGVNS. The CDR3 is 15 residues long. The DNA of the CDR3 is TGTGCCAGCAGTGAATTCGGGACAGGAAGCTACGGGCAGTACTTC. Translating gives CASSEFGTGSYGQYF.

This clonotype turned up a few times. The chain combines TRBV9 with TRBJ2-1; maybe TRBD2 (5 bases). Germline lookup yields CDR1 SGDLS and CDR2 YYNGEE. V was pared by 0 bases and J by 5 bases, with 9 bases between. The CDR3 consists of 14 residues. This chain's CDR3 is CASSVGGSDNEQFF. The CDR3 coding sequence is TGTGCCAGCAGCGTAGGGGGTAGCGACAATGAGCAGTTCTTC.

This clonotype appeared once. Possible read error: a much larger clone is one base away. The chain couples TRBV6-5 to TRBJ2-5, with D perhaps matching TRBD1 or TRBD2 (6 bases each). The end of the DNA aligns better with TRBJ2-7, so the J call may be wrong. Germline V gives CDR1 MNHEY, CDR2 SVGAGI. The CDR3 runs 13 residues. The CDR3 DNA is TGTACCAGCAGGTCTAAGGGGGGTTACGAGCAGTACTTC. It specifies CTSRSKGGYEQYF.